This TCR beta chain stems from a study of blood T cells in healthy people across ages (dated by TCRdb to 2014 to 2015). Background on the whole study: In model experiments, template switching captured about one uniquely barcoded TCR beta cDNA molecule for every two T cells. Two additional independent replicas of 1 million unique cDNA reads from the same blood draw were analyzed for two donors (one aged 18 to 30 and one aged 80 or older). Using deep sequencing normalized with unique cDNA molecular identifiers, the study measured how TCR beta repertoire diversity changes with age. Donors were grouped into four age groups: young (average approximately 15 years), middle-aged (less than 40), aged (roughly 67) and long-lived (around 82).

The investigation overall reported the following: The CMV infection status of donors was not known, potentially confounding age-related changes in expanded clonotypes. The percentage of naive T cells measured by flow cytometry correlated strongly with observed TCR beta diversity. Because profiling used bulk unsorted PBMCs, naive and antigen-experienced compartments could not be compared conclusively. As age increased, observed TCR beta diversity per million T cells dropped in a roughly linear way, and a significant reduction was already evident by age roughly 36. Estimates of total diversity based on one million sequenced T cells were regarded as lower bounds and as underestimates. Compared with the aged group, the long-lived group had more naive CD4+ T cells, fewer expanded clones and increased TCR diversity, a pattern suggesting age selection.

About this clonotype itself: Its recognized antigen is unknown. The sample holds no much larger clone one base away, and base qualities are not on file.

Library generation was performed with 5' RACE. The sequencing machine was an Illumina HiSeq 2500. A second PCR of about 6 to 11 cycles was run with a J-beta primer mix and a sample-barcoded 5' primer. Each TCR beta cDNA molecule received a unique molecular identifier from a template-switch 5' adaptor carrying 12 random nucleotides. Each sample yielded at least 2.5 million CDR3-containing paired-end reads. The Mint cDNA synthesis kit, primed by a TRBC-specific oligonucleotide, was used to synthesize first-strand cDNA from all RNA. After uracil-DNA glycosylase treatment, a first 18-cycle PCR used universal primers M1SS and BC2_uni_R on all cDNA. The study's processing was this. For normalization, 1 million high-quality reads were randomly selected from each sample, with every read carrying a distinct molecular identifier. Reads with shared molecular identifiers were discarded instead of being binned into consensus sequences. CDR3 identification, clonotype clustering and error correction used MiTCR with a Q25 quality threshold and the strictest error-elimination algorithm. Lower-bound total TCR beta diversity was estimated with a nonparametric unseen species model using Euler transformation. TCRdb's own reprocessing of the public reads used fastp at Q25 and MiXCR and kept productive beta chains. Each entry merges the rows of one CDR3 protein and shows their most common DNA and genes. What appears here as the V and J calls and clone size reflects TCRdb's work, not the paper's. Present in this sample are around 990,000 distinct CDR3 sequences, about 25% of which were seen just once. In total, the top ten clones hold less than 0.85% of the sample.

Systemically healthy Caucasian individuals from Russia, 35 to 50 in total and aged about 6 to 95 years, were included as donors. Each donor gave ten milliliters of peripheral blood, collected into EDTA-treated Vacutainer tubes. Ficoll-Paque density-gradient centrifugation was used to isolate PBMCs, with at least 6 million obtained per sample. Trizol reagent was used to extract total RNA from the PBMCs, yielding at least 6 micrograms per sample. For every donor, flow cytometry on a PBMC aliquot measured the percentage of naive CD45RAhigh/CD27high T cells. From a lookup of the germline V gene (reference sequence), CDR1 and CDR2 are DFQATT and SNEGSKA. Spanning cysteine to phenylalanine, the CDR3 consists of 16 amino acids. Of the read, only the CDR3 DNA is kept; its 48 bases are in frame from base 1. The same data also contributed to another study, on T cells of mothers and their children. Taken from the second paper: Nine systemically healthy Caucasian individuals, comprising three mothers and their six children, were included as donors. cDNA synthesis used all of the extracted RNA, with around 1.4 ug of RNA in each 15 ul reaction. In the second PCR, the M1S primer introduced both the sample barcodes and 2-4 random nucleotides. Each mother yielded over 9 million TCR beta CDR3 reads and each child some 3 million reads. TCR recombination output is similarly shaped by thymic selection in related and unrelated pairs, with a minor effect exerted by inherited differences. Related mother-child pairs always showed normalized repertoire overlap that was slightly higher than in unrelated mother-child pairs, though the difference was never significant. Persistent microchimeric T cell clones were not detected, at a sensitivity of about 100 clones per million clonotypes. The study used deep NGS to compare TCR beta repertoires of mothers and children, seeking features distinguishing related mother-child pairs from unrelated individuals. The mean age was roughly 40 +/- 4 years for the mothers and around 10 +/- 4 years for the children. After adapter ligation with NEBNext reagents, the libraries were sequenced on Illumina HiSeq 2000 with 100+100 nt paired-end reads. Mother and child libraries were prepared a month apart and sequenced in separate runs to prevent cross-contamination. For each donor, between roughly 450,000 and 2,200,000 distinct TCR beta clonotypes were identified. Naive TCR beta clonotypes were estimated from low-frequency clonotypes matched to each donor's FACS-determined naive share, without sorting.

This receptor was identified in a girl aged 2 to 10 in good health. The V and J segments used are TRBV20-1 and TRBJ2-1; the D gene is possibly TRBD1 or TRBD2, each agreeing over 6 bases. The DNA end is more similar to TRBJ2-7, so the J call may be wrong. The sequenced sample was blood. At the DNA level, the sequence is TGCAGTGCTAGCGATCCCGGGGGCATGAGCTCCTACGAGCAGTACTTC. Its translation reads: CSASDPGGMSSYEQYF.